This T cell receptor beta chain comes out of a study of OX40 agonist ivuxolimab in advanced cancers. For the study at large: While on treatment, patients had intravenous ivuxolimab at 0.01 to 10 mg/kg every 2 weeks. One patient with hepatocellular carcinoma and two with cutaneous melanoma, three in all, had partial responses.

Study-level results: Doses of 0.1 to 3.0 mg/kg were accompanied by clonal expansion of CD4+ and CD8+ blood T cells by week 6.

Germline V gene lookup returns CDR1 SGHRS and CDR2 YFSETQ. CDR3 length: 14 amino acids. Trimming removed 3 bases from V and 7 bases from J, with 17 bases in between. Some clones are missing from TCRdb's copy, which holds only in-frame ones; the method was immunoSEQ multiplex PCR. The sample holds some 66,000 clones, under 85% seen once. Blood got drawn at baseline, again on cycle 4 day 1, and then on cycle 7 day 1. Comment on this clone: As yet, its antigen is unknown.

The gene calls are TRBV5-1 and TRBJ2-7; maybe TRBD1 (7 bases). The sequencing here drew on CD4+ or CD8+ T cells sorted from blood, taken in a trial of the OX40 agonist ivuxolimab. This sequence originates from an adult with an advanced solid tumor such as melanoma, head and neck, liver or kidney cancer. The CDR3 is CASSSGTEGGEQYF. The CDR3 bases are TGCGCCAGCAGCTCGGGGACAGAGGGGGGAGAGCAGTACTTC.